The 8 T cell receptor beta chains below all came from one sample that was sequenced in a study of blood T cell repertoires in COVID-19 (dated by TCRdb to the early 2020s). Receptors were amplified or captured by the immunoSEQ multiplex PCR assay. The table comes from immuneACCESS by way of TCRdb, which keeps in-frame sequences with V and J called. Part of the clones is missing from these tables; in studies checked, under half for an unresolved V gene and the rest for unknown reasons. The sample table records 190,000 or so clones; about 87% of these occur just once. The ten largest clonotypes hold approximately 0.93% of the sample. The sequencing sample was made of peripheral blood. Receptors originate from a woman aged 18-29 years who had recovered from COVID-19.

J is TRBJ2-3 and V is TRBV3-1 (or the pseudogene TRBV3-2); possible D gene TRBD2, 6 bases. The CDR3 runs 17 residues. The germline CDR1 and CDR2 sequences are LGHDT and YNNKEL (reference sequence). Trimming took 1 base from V and 1 from J, leaving 15 bases between them. CDR3 sequence: CASSQGLGAGRTDTQYF. As DNA, the CDR3 is TGTGCCAGCAGCCAAGGTCTAGGGGCGGGGCGCACAGATACGCAGTATTTT.

The chain couples TRBV21-1 to TRBJ1-6; the table assigns TRBD1, which was not confirmed against the DNA. TRBV21-1 is marked as a pseudogene. The CDR3 is 15 amino acids. CDR3 residues: CASSKKSQLYSPLHF. The CDR3 region has the DNA TGTGCCAGCAGCAAAAAATCACAGCTTTATTCACCCCTCCACTTT.

V is TRBV5-4 and J is TRBJ1-4; D not resolved. CDR1 is SGHNT and CDR2 is YYREEE in the germline V gene (reference sequence). There are 15 residues in the CDR3. V lost 0 bases to trimming and J lost 8 bases, with 14 bases between them. The CDR3 bases are TGTGCCAGCAGCTTGGAGTCGGGGAGAAACGAAAAACTGTTTTTT. It codes for CASSLESGRNEKLFF.

This clone appeared once. The chain carries TRBV19 and TRBJ1-3, with D uncertain. Germline loops: CDR1 LNHDA, CDR2 SQIVND (reference sequence). V gave up 2 bases and J gave up 4 bases, with 12 bases separating them. The CDR3 is 15 amino acids. CDR3 protein: CASSITQSRGNTIYF. The CDR3 coding sequence is TGTGCCAGTAGTATAACACAGAGTCGAGGAAACACCATATATTTT.

The chain uses TRBV24-1 and TRBJ1-5; the D gene is possibly TRBD1 (5 bases). With 3 bases removed from V and 11 bases from J, the gap between germline ends came to 13 bases. Germline V lookup: CDR1 KGHDR, CDR2 SFDVKD. The CDR3 has 13 residues. DNA for the CDR3: TGTGCCACCAGTGATACCACAGGTCCAGCCCAGCATTTT. Protein product: CATSDTTGPAQHF.

The chain couples TRBV28 to TRBJ1-1; the match to TRBD1 covers 7 bases. This CDR3 region has 13 residues. V shed 6 bases, J shed 4 bases, and the junction held 5 bases outside the gene matches. CDR1 and CDR2 (germline): MDHEN, SYDVKM. This CDR3 reads CASRTDRVTEAFF. In DNA form, the CDR3 reads TGTGCCAGCAGGACCGACAGGGTCACTGAAGCTTTCTTT. The full variable domain, with the rest looked up from reference TRBV28 and TRBJ1-1, is DVKVTQSSRYLVKRTGEKVFLECVQDMDHENMFWYRQDPGLGLRLIYFSYDVKMKEKGDIPEGYSVSREKKERFSLILESASTNQTSMYLCASRTDRVTEAFFGQGTRLTVV.

This chain connects TRBV5-5 to TRBJ1-2; D ambiguous. CDR1 is SGHKS and CDR2 is YYEKEE in the germline V gene (reference sequence). Trimming took off 1 base at V and 1 base at J, with 14 bases between the two ends. This CDR3 has 16 amino acids. The CDR3 loop is CASSLSVVPINYGYTF. The CDR3 DNA reads TGTGCCAGCAGCTTGTCGGTAGTCCCCATTAACTATGGCTACACCTTC.

The V and J genes are TRBV4-2 and TRBJ1-5, with 7 nucleotides matching TRBD1. The junction had 6 bases not matched to a gene; V was cut back by 4 bases and J by 0 bases. The V gene's germline CDR1 is LGHNA and CDR2 YNFKEQ. The CDR3 extends over 16 amino acids. CDR3 protein: CASSREGQISNQPQHF. The CDR3 bases are TGTGCCAGCAGCCGCGAGGGACAGATTAGCAATCAGCCCCAGCATTTT.